Below, 10 T cell receptor beta chains from the same sample are listed, as sequenced in a study of blood T cell repertoires in COVID-19. Profiled with immunoSEQ multiplex PCR; TCRdb holds only in-frame clones, not every one. This table has some 160,000 clones, around nine tenths appearing once. The sequenced material came from PBMCs or T cells enriched from blood (not recorded which). These receptors were taken from a woman between 50 and 59 years old who had recovered from COVID-19.

The CDR3 nucleotides read TGTGCCAGCAGCGCCCGGGACACCGCTGGGAAGACCCAGTACTTC. Its protein product is CASSARDTAGKTQYF. This chain joins TRBV9 and TRBJ2-5, with D possibly TRBD1 on 6 matching bases. This CDR3 comprises 15 residues. The V gene lost 3 bases and the J gene lost 6 bases, with 18 bases spanning the gap. Germline CDR1 is SGDLS and CDR2 is YYNGEE.

The rearrangement joins TRBV6-5 to TRBJ2-3; no firm D call. V was trimmed by 1 base and J by 4 bases, leaving 9 bases between them. The length of the CDR3 is 14 residues. Germline lookup yields CDR1 MNHEY and CDR2 SVGAGI. The CDR3 sequence is CASSYFNRADTQYF. The CDR3 DNA is TGTGCCAGCAGTTACTTCAATCGCGCAGATACGCAGTATTTT.

The chain combines TRBV7-2 with TRBJ1-1, with 8 bases aligning to TRBD1. The germline CDR1 and CDR2 sequences are SGHTA and FQGNSA. V was clipped by 5 bases and J by 8 bases; unmatched bases: 4. CDR3 size: 12 residues. The CDR3 reads CASSHGTGEAFF. The CDR3 region has the DNA TGTGCCAGCAGCCATGGGACAGGCGAAGCTTTCTTT.

This chain's CDR3 is CASSYAGMTSRDEQYF. The CDR3 DNA follows: TGTGCCAGCAGTTACGCGGGGATGACGTCGCGGGACGAGCAGTACTTC. The J gene is TRBJ2-7, the V gene TRBV6-2 or TRBV6-3; D perhaps matches TRBD2 (6 bases). V lost 2 bases to trimming and J lost 5 bases, with 19 bases between them. Per the germline V gene, CDR1 is MNHEY and CDR2 is SVGEGT. CDR3 length equals 16 residues.

This chain uses TRBV5-4 with TRBJ1-4; 8 bases are a match to TRBD1. V trimming: 0 bases; J trimming: 4 bases; junction bases outside the gene matches: 5. This CDR3 contains 16 residues. The germline CDR1 and CDR2 sequences are SGHNT and YYREEE (reference sequence). The CDR3 region is CASSLAGTGFNEKLFF. CDR3 DNA sequence: TGTGCCAGCAGCTTGGCCGGGACAGGTTTTAATGAAAAACTGTTTTTT.

The chain uses TRBV4-3 and TRBJ2-3; weak D call: TRBD2 (5 bases). This CDR3 is 15 amino acids long. Per the germline V gene, CDR1 is LGHNA and CDR2 is YSLEER. V lost 0 bases and J 4 bases, leaving 11 bases between the germline ends. The CDR3: CASSQDMVASDTQYF. The CDR3 region has the DNA TGCGCCAGCAGCCAAGATATGGTAGCGTCAGATACGCAGTATTTT.

This chain uses TRBV12-5 with TRBJ1-6, with 10 bases identical to TRBD1. This CDR3 comprises 19 residues. Losses at the gene ends were 2 bases for V and 3 bases for J; bases not matched to a gene: 10. Germline CDR1 and CDR2: LGHNT and FRNRAP. The CDR3 loop is CASGLSRRDRGIYNSPLHF. In DNA form, the CDR3 reads TGTGCTAGTGGTTTGTCCCGCCGGGACAGGGGCATCTATAATTCACCCCTCCACTTT.

The genes are TRBV6-1 and TRBJ1-2; D is unresolved. Trimming removed 1 base at V and 2 bases at J, with 8 bases between. CDR1 is MNHNS, CDR2 SASEGT, per germline. The CDR3 runs 14 residues. In DNA, the CDR3 is TGTGCCAGCAGTGAAGGACCGGGGAACTATGGCTACACCTTC. Translation: CASSEGPGNYGYTF.

Only a few counts were recorded for this clone. J is TRBJ1-1 and V is TRBV7-9; unclear D gene. The ends were cut back, 4 bases at V and 3 bases at J, with 15 bases in the middle. CDR1 SEHNR and CDR2 FQNEAQ come from the germline V gene (reference sequence). This CDR3 comprises 15 residues. The CDR3 nucleotides are TGTGCCAGCAGCTCCGCTAGCTGGACCCACACTGAAGCTTTCTTT. It yields the protein CASSSASWTHTEAFF.

The chain carries TRBV11-1 and TRBJ2-5; D is unclear. CDR1 SGHAT and CDR2 FQDESV come from the germline V gene (reference sequence). The ends were cut back, 4 bases at V and 2 bases at J, with 5 bases in the middle. The CDR3 contains 12 residues. The CDR3 DNA reads as TGTGCCAGCAGCTCCCAACAAGAGACCCAGTACTTC. Translated, it gives CASSSQQETQYF.